These 21 T cell receptor beta chains came from one sample sequenced in a study of T-cell memory formation after mild COVID-19. TCRdb recomputed calls from the 5' RACE reads with MiXCR, one row per CDR3 protein. The table has tens of thousands of distinct CDR3 sequences, 12% seen once; the top ten hold around 24%. The source material was PBMCs or a T cell subset sorted from them (not recorded which). The source is a man aged 18 to 35 who had mild COVID-19 (a few samples of this study predate the infection). Cell type and time point are not known.

The gene calls are TRBV5-1 and TRBJ1-2; tentative D call: TRBD1 (6 bases). V lost 0 bases and J 8 bases, leaving 14 bases between the germline ends. This CDR3 comprises 14 residues. Germline V gene sequence: CDR1 SGHRS, CDR2 YFSETQ. The CDR3 region has the DNA TGCGCCAGCAGCTTGGACAGGGCAGATGGAGGCTACACCTTC. It codes for CASSLDRADGGYTF. Based on the CDR3 plus reference TRBV5-1 and TRBJ1-2, the full variable domain is KAGVTQTPRYLIKTRGQQVTLSCSPISGHRSVSWYQQTPGQGLQFLFEYFSETQRNKGNFPGRFSGRQFSNSRSEMNVSTLELGDSALYLCASSLDRADGGYTFGSGTRLTVV.

This sequence joins TRBV7-2 and TRBJ1-5, with a weak D call TRBD1 (6 bases). The germline V gene has CDR1 SGHTA and CDR2 FQGNSA. Trimming stripped 4 bases from V and 6 bases from J, with 13 bases between. This CDR3 region has 14 residues. The CDR3 DNA sequence: TGTGCCAGCAGCTCCACGGGGGGCCTTCAGCCCCAGCATTTT. Translated, it gives CASSSTGGLQPQHF.

The chain is built from TRBV12-3 or TRBV12-4 and TRBJ1-2; 8 bases line up with TRBD1. J lost 5 bases, V lost 6 bases, and 11 bases had no gene match. The CDR3 has 15 residues. CDR3 sequence (DNA): TGTGCCAGCAGCTTCAACCCCGGACAGGGTTATGGCTACACCTTC. Translation gives CASSFNPGQGYGYTF.

This chain uses TRBV18 with TRBJ1-1; tentatively, D is TRBD1 (5 bases). The CDR3 covers 15 residues. V dropped 4 bases and J dropped 1 base, with 13 bases sitting between them. The V gene's germline CDR1 is KGHSH and CDR2 LQKENI. The chain's CDR3 is CASSRIQDENTEAFF. Written as DNA, the CDR3 is TGTGCCAGCTCACGCATACAGGATGAGAACACTGAAGCTTTCTTT.

As for this clonotype: At one boundary the junction diverges from the germline segment, which might be a read error. The chain employs TRBV7-2 and TRBJ1-2; 7 bases align to TRBD1. Germline V lookup: CDR1 SGHTA, CDR2 FQGNSA. This CDR3 is 12 amino acids long. The CDR3 loop is CASSYSRDREKF. The CDR3 DNA sequence: TGTGCCAGCAGTTACTCCCGGGACAGAGAAAAATTC.

This clonotype has just a few counts. The chain is built from TRBV5-1 and TRBJ1-5; TRBD1 might be the D (5 bases). Germline V gives CDR1 SGHRS, CDR2 YFSETQ. The CDR3 has 13 residues. Deletions cut 1 base from V and 5 bases from J, with 7 bases between. The CDR3 sequence: CASSLSGDQPQHF. In DNA form, the CDR3 reads TGCGCCAGCAGCTTGTCGGGGGATCAGCCCCAGCATTTT.

This clonotype came up a few times. One junction end does not reproduce the germline sequence, and a read error may be involved. This chain joins TRBV11-1 and TRBJ1-1; D is ambiguous. This CDR3 is 11 amino acids long. The germline V gene encodes CDR1 SGHAT and CDR2 FQDESV (reference sequence). In DNA form, the CDR3 reads TGTGCCAGCAGCAGGAACCCTGAAGCTTTCTTT. Its protein is CASSRNPEAFF.

The rearrangement links TRBV6-6 to TRBJ1-2, with D unclear. The germline gives CDR1 MNHNY, CDR2 SVGAGI (reference sequence). V was trimmed by 7 bases and J by 4 bases, leaving 19 bases between them. The CDR3 runs to 15 residues. The CDR3 sequence: CASNPLGRLSYGYTF. CDR3 coding DNA: TGTGCCAGCAACCCACTTGGGCGCTTGAGCTATGGCTACACCTTC.

With respect to this clonotype: Being one base from a much bigger clone, this may be a read error. The chain recombines TRBV9 with TRBJ2-1, with unresolved D. The germline V gene encodes CDR1 SGDLS and CDR2 YYNGEE. The CDR3 extends over 14 amino acids. The CDR3 reads CSSSVAGWDNEQFF. CDR3 in DNA: TGTTCCAGCAGCGTAGCTGGATGGGACAATGAGCAGTTCTTC. The full variable domain, rest sourced from reference TRBV9 and TRBJ2-1, is DSGVTQTPKHLITATGQRVTLRCSPRSGDLSVYWYQQSLDQGLQFLIQYYNGEERAKGNILERFSAQQFPDLHSELNLSSLELGDSALYFCSSSVAGWDNEQFFGPGTRLTVL.

The chain couples TRBV4-3 to TRBJ1-2; 7 bases are shared with TRBD1. CDR3 length equals 15 residues. After removal of 0 bases from V and 6 bases from J, the junction contained 7 bases not matched to a gene. Germline V lookup: CDR1 LGHNA, CDR2 YSLEER. CDR3 loop: CASSQDPNRGNGYTF. The CDR3 DNA sequence: TGCGCCAGCAGCCAAGATCCGAACAGGGGAAATGGCTACACCTTC.

This clonotype was observed at least ten times. J is TRBJ2-7 and V is TRBV5-1, with D perhaps matching TRBD2 (5 bases). The CDR3 length is 14 residues. Germline CDR1 is SGHRS and CDR2 is YFSETQ. V lost 0 bases and J 0 bases, leaving 7 bases between the germline ends. The CDR3, as DNA: TGCGCCAGCAGCTTGGGGGAGAGCTCCTACGAGCAGTACTTC. Encoded protein: CASSLGESSYEQYF.

This clonotype has just a few counts. This chain joins TRBV7-3 and TRBJ2-3, with TRBD1 identical over 8 bases. Trimming cost V 3 bases and J 2 bases; bases outside gene matches: 4. Germline values: CDR1 SGHTA, CDR2 FQGTGA. This CDR3 spans 15 amino acids. Here the CDR3 reads CASSFRQGPTDTQYF. The CDR3 nucleotides are TGTGCCAGCAGCTTTAGACAGGGGCCCACAGATACGCAGTATTTT.

This clonotype was detected ten times or more. The chain uses TRBV5-1 and TRBJ2-2; 9 bases line up with TRBD1. This CDR3 spans 15 amino acids. CDR1 is SGHRS and CDR2 is YFSETQ in the germline V gene. After removal of 4 bases from V and 4 bases from J, the junction contained 5 bases not matched to a gene. DNA for the CDR3: TGCGCCAGCAGCCCGGACAGGGGTATCACCGGGGAGCTGTTTTTT. This encodes CASSPDRGITGELFF.

This chain connects TRBV6-6 to TRBJ1-2, with a possible D match to TRBD1 (6 bases). Deletions cut 6 bases from V and 6 bases from J, with 20 bases between. The CDR3 runs to 15 residues. Germline V CDR1 and CDR2: MNHNY, SVGAGI (reference sequence). The CDR3 loop reads CASRAPGGRVDGYTF. As DNA, the CDR3 is TGTGCCAGCAGAGCCCCTGGGGGGCGGGTCGATGGCTACACCTTC.

The chain carries TRBV6-6 and TRBJ2-5; 9 bases are shared with TRBD1. This CDR3 comprises 14 residues. Unmatched junction bases numbered 5, after V lost 5 bases and J lost 4 bases. Germline-derived CDR1 and CDR2 are MNHNY and SVGAGI (reference sequence). The CDR3: CASSIQGAGETQYF. The CDR3 region has the DNA TGTGCCAGCAGTATACAGGGGGCGGGAGAGACCCAGTACTTC.

In its sample, this clonotype was seen a few times. The genes are TRBV10-3 and TRBJ2-1, with 9 bases lining up with TRBD1. This CDR3 spans 19 amino acids. Germline values: CDR1 ENHRY, CDR2 SYGVKD. J lost 1 base, V lost 3 bases, and 13 bases had no gene match. Here the CDR3 reads CAISDPGQGSPRSYNEQFF. The CDR3, as DNA: TGTGCCATCAGTGACCCGGGACAGGGTTCTCCGAGGTCCTACAATGAGCAGTTCTTC.

The V and J genes are TRBV29-1 and TRBJ2-3; no clear D gene. The CDR3 is made up of 10 amino acids. Germline CDR1 SQVTM, CDR2 ANQGSEA. The germline V and J ends were trimmed by 4 bases and 6 bases, with 5 bases remaining between them. The CDR3 nucleotides are TGCAGCGTTGGTGGGGATACGCAGTATTTT. It encodes CSVGGDTQYF.

The rearrangement uses TRBV7-2 and TRBJ1-2; perhaps TRBD1 as D (6 bases). V lost 2 bases to trimming and J lost 3 bases, with 19 bases between them. CDR3 length equals 17 residues. The germline V gene encodes CDR1 SGHTA and CDR2 FQGNSA. Written as DNA, the CDR3 is TGTGCCAGCAGCTTAAGGGGGGTTGGGTCCCTCTACTATGGCTACACCTTC. As protein: CASSLRGVGSLYYGYTF.

This clonotype was seen at least ten times. CDR3 sequence reads: CSARVGGANTEAFF. In DNA form, the CDR3 reads TGCAGTGCTAGAGTCGGGGGCGCCAACACTGAAGCTTTCTTT. This chain links TRBV20-1 with TRBJ1-1, with a possible D match to TRBD1 (6 bases). The germline V gene has CDR1 DFQATT and CDR2 SNEGSKA (reference sequence). V shed 1 base and J shed 2 bases, with 11 bases lying between them. The CDR3 extends over 14 amino acids.

A few counts support this clonotype. The chain couples TRBV6-6 to TRBJ2-2, with 9 positions matching TRBD1. The CDR3 runs 17 residues. CDR1 is MNHNY and CDR2 is SVGAGI in the germline V gene (reference sequence). Losses at the gene ends were 4 bases for V and 2 bases for J; bases not matched to a gene: 8. The CDR3 nucleotides are TGTGCCAGCAGTTCTCCCTCAACAGGGGGCAACACCGGGGAGCTGTTTTTT. Encoded protein: CASSSPSTGGNTGELFF.

The count of this clonotype is one. The chain links TRBV7-2 to TRBJ2-5; 8 bases are a match to TRBD2. The CDR3 sequence is 14 residues long. Per the germline V gene, CDR1 is SGHTA and CDR2 is FQGNSA. Germline trimming cut 5 bases from V and 5 bases from J; bases unmatched to any gene: 7. CDR3: CASSGRRGGETQYF. CDR3 DNA: TGTGCCAGCAGCGGACGACGGGGGGGCGAGACCCAGTACTTC.